What follows are 5 T cell receptor beta chains derived from one specimen sequenced in a study of human T cells and chemical hapten exposure. Time point meaning: patch test 2, 6 weeks after DPC sensitization. Treatment indicated: therapeutic diphenylcyclopropenone sensitization with weekly scalp DPC. TCRdb called the RACE reads again in MiXCR, with one record for every CDR3 protein. This table has just over 350,000 distinct CDR3 sequences, roughly 6.3% appearing once. The source material was whole blood, sampled in connection with sensitization to the hapten diphenylcyclopropenone (DPC). Every receptor here comes from a young woman with alopecia areata. Some clones in this sample may be carry-over from other donors' samples.

This clonotype has a count of ten or more. The V and J genes are TRBV7-2 and TRBJ1-1; D unclear. CDR1 is SGHTA and CDR2 is FQGNSA in the germline V gene. The CDR3 length is 12 residues. The ends were cut back, 4 bases at V and 8 bases at J, with 11 bases in the middle. The CDR3 region has the DNA TGTGCCAGCAGCTCGTCGTCCGGGGAAGCTTTCTTT. Encoded protein: CASSSSSGEAFF.

At least ten counts were recorded for this clonotype. The J gene is TRBJ1-6, the V gene TRBV7-9; D is ambiguous. CDR3 length: 13 amino acids. Trimming took 5 bases from V and 8 from J, leaving 10 bases between them. Germline CDR1 is SEHNR and CDR2 is FQNEAQ (reference sequence). The CDR3 region has the DNA TGTGCCAGCAGCCCCCGCGGCTATTCACCCCTCCACTTT. It yields the protein CASSPRGYSPLHF.

This clonotype was observed a handful of times. This chain connects TRBV27 to TRBJ2-4, with D unresolved. Germline V gene data show CDR1 as MNHEY and CDR2 as SMNVEV (reference sequence). V dropped 2 bases and J dropped 0 bases, with 11 bases sitting between them. This CDR3 contains 16 residues. Here the CDR3 reads CASSLGSLLAKNIQYF. The CDR3 coding sequence is TGTGCCAGCAGTTTAGGCTCTCTGCTAGCCAAAAACATTCAGTACTTC.

Many counts were recorded for this clonotype. The rearrangement uses TRBV5-1 and TRBJ1-1; 7 nucleotides line up with TRBD1. Germline V CDR1 and CDR2: SGHRS, YFSETQ. Germline trimming cut 3 bases from V and 4 bases from J; bases unmatched to any gene: 12. The CDR3 has 16 residues. The CDR3 DNA reads as TGCGCCAGCAGCTCCGACTACCCAGGGGGGGCCACTGAAGCTTTCTTT. This encodes CASSSDYPGGATEAFF.

V is TRBV10-3 and J is TRBJ2-3; TRBD2 agrees at 9 bases. The CDR3 has 16 residues. Looked up from germline, CDR1 is ENHRY and CDR2 is SYGVKD. With 8 bases clipped from V and 2 bases from J, the junction kept 11 bases outside the gene matches. The CDR3 DNA is TGTGCCATCCCCCTGGTCCTAGCGGGGAACACAGATACGCAGTATTTT. Translating gives CAIPLVLAGNTDTQYF.